This T cell receptor (beta chain) was sequenced during a study of T-cell reconstitution after alpha-beta-depleted transplantation in children. CDR3 length: 14 residues. J was trimmed by 6 bases and V by 6 bases; bases with no gene match: 8. Germline V CDR1 and CDR2: SQVTM, ANQGSEA. During its preparation, the TCRbeta library received unique molecular identifiers. TCRdb re-derived calls from the PCR reads in MiXCR, one entry per CDR3 protein. The sample includes fewer than 550,000 distinct CDR3 sequences, around 15% of them seen just once. This clonotype was observed a few times. The antigen is undetermined. General study points: Several hundred expanded graft clones reportedly supplied alpha-beta T cells about two months after transplant. Some patients' high day-60 TCRbeta diversity was traced to surviving recipient T cells and thymic progenitors. A year post-transplant, T-cell counts and diversity derived mostly from newly produced T cells.

The TCR comes from a boy under three years old who had a stem cell transplant for Wiskott-Aldrich syndrome, so the T cells may come from the graft donor. The sample was PBMCs, mostly from graft donor cells, taken 360 days after TCRalphabeta/CD19-depleted stem cell transplant. The chain joins TRBV29-1 to TRBJ1-5, with 10 bases fitting TRBD1. CDR3 coding DNA: TGCAGCGTGGGGACAGGGGAATGGGGTCAGCCCCAGCATTTT. It codes for CSVGTGEWGQPQHF.